This TCR beta chain was retrieved from a study of cytomegalovirus exposure and HLA in healthy donors. Germline V gene data show CDR1 as ENHRY and CDR2 as SYGVKD. The CDR3 loop spans 14 amino acids. With 1 base clipped from V and 9 bases from J, the junction kept 6 bases outside the gene matches. The study ran its PCR with 60 Vbeta and 13 Jbeta primers. The method was immunoSEQ multiplex PCR; TCRdb's version includes in-frame clones alone and lacks a portion of them. The data hold about 160,000 clones, with around four fifths observed a single time. Study conclusions and caveats: Listed as cytomegalovirus-associated were over 150 TCR beta chains.

The donors gave bone marrow, and they were healthy. In the case of this clone: Its antigen is still unknown.

Sequenced: PBMCs. The receptor's source is a man aged 30 to 45 in good health and CMV-seronegative. The chain carries TRBV10-3 and TRBJ2-1, with TRBD1 identical over 7 bases. In nucleotides, the CDR3 is TGTGCCATCAGTGAGTACACAGGGGTAGGTGAGCAGTTCTTC. It translates to CAISEYTGVGEQFF.